The rows below give T cell receptor beta chains drawn from one sample of a study of blood T cell repertoires in COVID-19. Assay: immunoSEQ multiplex PCR; the TCRdb copy retains only in-frame clones and omits some. Of some 350,000 clones detected, approximately 90% appear once; the ten largest clones hold 0.95% to 1.1%. Sequenced sample: PBMCs or T cells enriched from blood (not recorded which). All receptors come from a man between 18 and 29 years old who had recovered from COVID-19. CDR3s include the opening cysteine and the closing phenylalanine or tryptophan. Fields, in order: clone size, V gene, D gene, J gene, CDR3 DNA, CDR3 protein. D genes are given only for firm matches. The size of a clone is reported for some rows only, either as once, few or many, or as a class for expanded clones.

-	TRBV19	TRBD1	TRBJ1-2	TGTGCCAGTAGTATCTTGGGGACAGGGGCCGGCTACACCTTC	CASSILGTGAGYTF
-	TRBV11-3	-	TRBJ1-1	TGTGCCAGCAGCTTACTGGGGGGCACTGAAGCTTTCTTT	CASSLLGGTEAFF
-	TRBV19	-	TRBJ1-4	TGTGCCACCCAGAGGCGCCCTAATGAAAAACTGTTTTTT	CATQRRPNEKLFF
once	TRBV5-6	-	TRBJ2-3	TGTGCCAGCAGCCCCGTCCAGGGGTCCACAGATACGCAGTATTTT	CASSPVQGSTDTQYF
few	TRBV6-5	-	TRBJ2-3	TGTGCCAGCATCCTAAGGGGGGGGTACACAGATACGCAGTATTTT	CASILRGGYTDTQYF
-	TRBV10-3	-	TRBJ2-1	TGTGCCATCAGTGAGAACGCGGCGGGGGAGCAGTTCTTC	CAISENAAGEQFF
-	TRBV7-8	-	TRBJ1-6	TGTGCCAGCAGCTTAGGTGTCAGTGATAATTCACCCCTCCACTTT	CASSLGVSDNSPLHF
few	TRBV7-9	TRBD1	TRBJ2-7	TGTGCCAGCAGCCTGGGACAGGGGGCGGGCGACGAGCAGTACTTC	CASSLGQGAGDEQYF
-	TRBV5-1	-	TRBJ2-1	TGCGCCAGCAGCTTGGAATCCCCCAACAATGAGCAGTTCTTC	CASSLESPNNEQFF
-	TRBV11-2	-	TRBJ2-3	TGTGCCAGCAGCTCCTCCCTAACCAAGGATACGCAGTATTTT	CASSSSLTKDTQYF
-	TRBV5-8	-	TRBJ1-4	TGTGCCAGCAGCTCCCCCCCAGGGGTCATTGAAAAACTGTTTTTT	CASSSPPGVIEKLFF
-	TRBV15	TRBD1	TRBJ2-7	TGTGCCACCAGCAGAGGTCCGGGACAGGGGAGAGGCGAGCAGTACTTC	CATSRGPGQGRGEQYF
-	TRBV10-3	TRBD2	TRBJ2-5	TGTGCCATCAGTGGGACTAGCGGGGCTATGTCCCAGTACTTC	CAISGTSGAMSQYF
-	TRBV9	-	TRBJ2-7	TGTGCCAGCAGCGTAGATTTTTCGCGACAGACCTACGAGCAGTACTTC	CASSVDFSRQTYEQYF
-	TRBV5-1	-	TRBJ2-3	TGCGCCAGCATGGTAACTAACGGGGGCACAGATACGCAGTATTTT	CASMVTNGGTDTQYF
-	TRBV11-2	-	TRBJ1-1	TGTGCCAGCAGCTCCCTAATTCGGGACACCCGGGCAGCTTTCTTT	CASSSLIRDTRAAFF
once	TRBV28	TRBD1	TRBJ1-2	TGTGCCAGCAGGCGGACAGGGGGCTATGGCTACACCTTC	CASRRTGGYGYTF
-	TRBV2	-	TRBJ1-2	TGTGCCAGCAGTACCCAGGGTGACGGTGGCTACACCTTC	CASSTQGDGGYTF
-	TRBV9	-	TRBJ1-4	TGTGCCAGCAGCGTACGAGGAGAGGATGAAAAACTGTTTTTT	CASSVRGEDEKLFF
-	TRBV19	TRBD1	TRBJ1-1	TGTGCCAGTACCCAGGGGACAGGGGCCTTGAACACTGAAGCTTTCTTT	CASTQGTGALNTEAFF
-	TRBV3-1/TRBV3-2	-	TRBJ1-5	TGTGCCAGCAGCCAGGGTGCGGGACTCCCAAATCAGCCCCAGCATTTT	CASSQGAGLPNQPQHF
-	TRBV4-2	TRBD2	TRBJ2-3	TGTGCCAGCAGCCCAAGCGGGGCTCTCACAGATACGCAGTATTTT	CASSPSGALTDTQYF
-	TRBV19	TRBD1	TRBJ1-1	TGTGCCAGTAGTATGACAGGGTGGGAAGCTTTCTTT	CASSMTGWEAFF
-	TRBV9	-	TRBJ2-5	TGTGCCAGCAGCCTAACCCCACAGGGCCAACAAGAGACCCAGTACTTC	CASSLTPQGQQETQYF
-	TRBV14	-	TRBJ2-1	TGTGCCAGCAGCCAAGAATTCGGAGGGCTCAATGAGCAGTTCTTC	CASSQEFGGLNEQFF